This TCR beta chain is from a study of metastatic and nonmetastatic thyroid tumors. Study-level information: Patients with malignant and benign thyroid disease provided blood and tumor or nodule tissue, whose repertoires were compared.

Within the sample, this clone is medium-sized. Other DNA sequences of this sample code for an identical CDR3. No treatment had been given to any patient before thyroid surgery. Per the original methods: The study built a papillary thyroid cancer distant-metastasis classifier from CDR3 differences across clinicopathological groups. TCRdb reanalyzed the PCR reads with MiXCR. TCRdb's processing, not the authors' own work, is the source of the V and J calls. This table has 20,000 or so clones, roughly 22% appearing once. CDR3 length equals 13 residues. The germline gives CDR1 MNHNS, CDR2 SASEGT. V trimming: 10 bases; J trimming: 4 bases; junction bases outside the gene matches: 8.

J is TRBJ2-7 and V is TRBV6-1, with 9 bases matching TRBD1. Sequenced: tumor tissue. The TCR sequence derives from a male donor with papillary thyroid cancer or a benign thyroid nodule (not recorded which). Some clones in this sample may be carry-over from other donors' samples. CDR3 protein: CATKQGAPYEQYF. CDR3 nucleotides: TGTGCCACTAAACAGGGGGCACCATACGAGCAGTACTTC.